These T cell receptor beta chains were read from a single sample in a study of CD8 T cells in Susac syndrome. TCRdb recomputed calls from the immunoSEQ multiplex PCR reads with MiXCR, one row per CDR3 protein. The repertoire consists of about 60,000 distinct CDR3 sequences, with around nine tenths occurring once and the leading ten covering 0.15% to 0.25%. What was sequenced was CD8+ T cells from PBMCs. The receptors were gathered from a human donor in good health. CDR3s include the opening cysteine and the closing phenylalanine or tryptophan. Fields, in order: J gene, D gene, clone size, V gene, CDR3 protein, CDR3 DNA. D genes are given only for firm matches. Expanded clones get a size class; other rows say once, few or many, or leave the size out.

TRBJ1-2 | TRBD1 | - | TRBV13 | CASPGELGQGPFTF | TGTGCCAGCCCCGGCGAACTTGGACAGGGCCCTTTCACCTTC
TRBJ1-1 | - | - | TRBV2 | CASSEGQGLWTEAFF | TGTGCCAGTTCCGAGGGGCAGGGTTTGTGGACTGAAGCTTTCTTT
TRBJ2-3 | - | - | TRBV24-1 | CATSDRIGGSDTQYF | TGTGCCACCAGTGATCGTATTGGAGGGTCAGATACGCAGTATTTT
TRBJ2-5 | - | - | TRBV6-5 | CASRRGGTEETQYF | TGTGCCAGCCGACGCGGGGGCACCGAAGAGACCCAGTACTTC
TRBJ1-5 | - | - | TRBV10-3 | CAISEWTDQPQHF | TGTGCCATCAGTGAGTGGACGGATCAGCCCCAGCATTTT
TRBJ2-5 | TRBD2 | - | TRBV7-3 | CASSISGENQETQYF | TGTGCCAGCAGCATAAGCGGGGAGAACCAAGAGACCCAGTACTTC
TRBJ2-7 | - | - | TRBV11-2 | CASSPAFDRPLEQYF | TGTGCCAGCAGCCCGGCCTTTGACAGACCCCTTGAGCAGTACTTC
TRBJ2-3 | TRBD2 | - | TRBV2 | CASRPGLAGGHNTQYF | TGTGCCAGCAGGCCCGGACTAGCGGGGGGGCACAATACGCAGTATTTT
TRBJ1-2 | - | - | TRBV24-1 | CATSDTGQLSHGYTF | TGTGCCACCAGTGATACCGGACAGCTATCACATGGCTACACCTTC
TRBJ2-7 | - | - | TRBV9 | CASSAHFNPSYEQYF | TGTGCCAGCAGCGCACACTTTAATCCTTCCTACGAGCAGTACTTC
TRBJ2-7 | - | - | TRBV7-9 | CASSPLGAASPEQYF | TGTGCCAGCAGCCCCCTGGGGGCAGCCTCCCCCGAGCAGTACTTC
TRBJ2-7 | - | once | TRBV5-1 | CASSIRDGYYEQYF | TGCGCCAGCAGCATCCGGGACGGATACTACGAGCAGTACTTC
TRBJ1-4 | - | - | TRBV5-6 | CASSQAWGGEKLFF | TGTGCCAGCAGCCAGGCTTGGGGGGGAGAAAAACTGTTTTTT
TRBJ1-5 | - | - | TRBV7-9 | CASSLGGSELWPQHF | TGTGCCAGCAGCTTAGGGGGCAGCGAGCTATGGCCCCAGCATTTT
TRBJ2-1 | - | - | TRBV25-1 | CASSERPRSDEQFF | TGTGCCAGCAGTGAACGTCCACGGAGTGACGAGCAGTTCTTC
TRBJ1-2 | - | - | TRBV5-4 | CASSLVEKGHGYTF | TGTGCCAGCAGCTTGGTTGAAAAAGGACATGGCTACACCTTC
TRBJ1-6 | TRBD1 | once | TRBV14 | CASSQRTGHYSYNSPLHF | TGTGCCAGCAGCCAACGGACAGGGCACTACTCCTATAATTCACCCCTCCACTTT
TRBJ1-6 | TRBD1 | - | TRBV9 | CASSPQTGGDSPLHF | TGTGCCAGCAGCCCTCAGACAGGGGGAGATTCACCCCTCCACTTT
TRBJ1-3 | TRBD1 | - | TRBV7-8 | CASSLVQGVSPSGNTIYF | TGTGCCAGCAGCTTGGTCCAGGGGGTTTCTCCTTCTGGAAACACCATATATTTT
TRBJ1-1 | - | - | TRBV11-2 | CASSRVGTEAFF | TGTGCCAGCAGTCGCGTTGGCACTGAAGCTTTCTTT
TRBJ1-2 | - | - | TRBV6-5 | CASSYSSSGVYGYTF | TGTGCCAGCAGTTACTCGTCATCGGGTGTATATGGCTACACCTTC
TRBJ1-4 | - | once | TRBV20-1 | CSAAPTTATNEKLFF | TGCAGTGCTGCGCCCACCACAGCAACTAATGAAAAACTGTTTTTT
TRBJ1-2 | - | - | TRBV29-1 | CSVEGWRDYGYTF | TGCAGCGTTGAGGGGTGGCGGGACTATGGCTACACCTTC
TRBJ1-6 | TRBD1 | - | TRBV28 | CASSPRGLSPLHF | TGTGCCAGCAGCCCGAGGGGGCTTTCACCCCTCCACTTT
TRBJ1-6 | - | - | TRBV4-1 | CASSQGDPGSYNSPLHF | TGCGCCAGCAGCCAAGGAGACCCGGGCTCCTATAATTCACCCCTCCACTTT
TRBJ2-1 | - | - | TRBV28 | CASSLIRRKEDNEQFF | TGTGCCAGCAGTTTAATTCGTCGAAAAGAAGACAATGAGCAGTTCTTC
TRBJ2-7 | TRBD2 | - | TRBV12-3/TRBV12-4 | CASSLAVSGEPYEQYF | TGTGCCAGCAGTTTAGCGGTTAGCGGGGAGCCCTACGAGCAGTACTTC
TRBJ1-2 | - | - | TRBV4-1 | CASSQEWRLDGYTF | TGCGCCAGCAGCCAAGAGTGGAGATTGGATGGCTACACCTTC
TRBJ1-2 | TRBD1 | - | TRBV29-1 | CSVEQGFYGYTF | TGCAGCGTGGAACAGGGGTTCTATGGCTACACCTTC
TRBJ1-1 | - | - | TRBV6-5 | CASSYSTNQDTEAFF | TGTGCCAGCAGTTACTCGACAAATCAGGACACTGAAGCTTTCTTT
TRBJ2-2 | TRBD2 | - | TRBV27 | CASSLGGGGELFF | TGTGCCAGCAGTTTGGGGGGGGGCGGGGAGCTGTTTTTT
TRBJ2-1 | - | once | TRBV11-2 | CASSLASQGGIYNEQFF | TGTGCCAGCAGCTTAGCCTCTCAGGGGGGGATCTACAATGAGCAGTTCTTC
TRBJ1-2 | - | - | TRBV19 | CASTFEGHYGYTF | TGTGCCAGTACGTTCGAGGGACACTATGGCTACACCTTC
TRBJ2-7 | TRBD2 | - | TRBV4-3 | CASSQDRAGAYEQYF | TGCGCCAGCAGCCAAGACCGGGCGGGGGCCTACGAGCAGTACTTC
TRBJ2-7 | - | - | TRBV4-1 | CASSQDPFLDRYF | TGCGCCAGCAGCCAAGATCCATTTTTGGACAGGTACTTC
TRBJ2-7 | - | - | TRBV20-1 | CSARDISTYEQYF | TGCAGTGCTAGAGATATCTCTACCTACGAGCAGTACTTC
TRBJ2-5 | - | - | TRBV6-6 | CASSSRGTPESEYF | TGTGCCAGCAGTTCCCGCGGGACGCCGGAATCGGAGTACTTC
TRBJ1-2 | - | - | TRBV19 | CASSIEGRGDYYGYTF | TGTGCCAGTAGTATAGAAGGTCGGGGGGATTACTATGGCTACACCTTC
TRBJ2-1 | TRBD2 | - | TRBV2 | CASREGGSGGPGGQFF | TGTGCCAGCAGGGAAGGTGGTAGCGGGGGGCCCGGAGGGCAGTTCTTC
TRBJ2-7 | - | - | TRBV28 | CASSVGGGWDEQYF | TGTGCCAGCAGTGTTGGAGGGGGGTGGGACGAGCAGTACTTC
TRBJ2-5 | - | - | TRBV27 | CASSFFGETQETQYF | TGTGCCAGCAGTTTTTTTGGGGAAACACAAGAGACCCAGTACTTC
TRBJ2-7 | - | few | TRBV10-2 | CASKGYEQYF | TGCGCCAGCAAAGGGTACGAGCAGTACTTC
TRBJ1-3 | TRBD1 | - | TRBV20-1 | CSARDSGTASSGNTIYF | TGCAGTGCTAGAGATTCCGGGACAGCGAGCTCTGGAAACACCATATATTTT
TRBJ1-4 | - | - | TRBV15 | CATSRRGGGWLNEKLFF | TGTGCCACCAGCAGGAGAGGGGGAGGTTGGCTTAATGAAAAACTGTTTTTT
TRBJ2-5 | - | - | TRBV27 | CASSTRTVGETQYF | TGTGCCAGCAGCACCCGGACGGTGGGGGAGACCCAGTACTTC